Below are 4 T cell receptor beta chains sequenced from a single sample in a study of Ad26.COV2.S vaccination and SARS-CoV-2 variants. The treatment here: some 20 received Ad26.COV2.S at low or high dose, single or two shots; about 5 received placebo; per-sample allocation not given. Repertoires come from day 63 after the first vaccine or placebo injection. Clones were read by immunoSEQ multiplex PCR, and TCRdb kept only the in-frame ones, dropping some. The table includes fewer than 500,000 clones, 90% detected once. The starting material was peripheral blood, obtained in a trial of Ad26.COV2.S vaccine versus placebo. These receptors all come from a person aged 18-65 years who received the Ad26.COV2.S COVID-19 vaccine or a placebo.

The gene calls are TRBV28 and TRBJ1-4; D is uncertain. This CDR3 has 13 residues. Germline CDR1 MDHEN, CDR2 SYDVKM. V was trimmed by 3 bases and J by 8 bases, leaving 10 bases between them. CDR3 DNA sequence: TGTGCCAGCAGTTTTGTCGGACCCGAAAAACTGTTTTTT. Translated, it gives CASSFVGPEKLFF.

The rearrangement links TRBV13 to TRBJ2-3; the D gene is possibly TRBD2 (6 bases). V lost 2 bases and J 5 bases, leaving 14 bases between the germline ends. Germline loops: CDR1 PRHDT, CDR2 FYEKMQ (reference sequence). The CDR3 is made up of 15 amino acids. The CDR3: CASSLKRERLDTQYF. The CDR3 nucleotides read TGTGCCAGCAGCTTAAAACGGGAGAGGTTAGATACGCAGTATTTT.

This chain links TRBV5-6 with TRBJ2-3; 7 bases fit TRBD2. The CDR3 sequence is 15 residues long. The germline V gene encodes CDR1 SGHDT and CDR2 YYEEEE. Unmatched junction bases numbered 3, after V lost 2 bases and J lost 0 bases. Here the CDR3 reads CASSFRGVSTDTQYF. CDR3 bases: TGTGCCAGCAGCTTCCGGGGGGTTAGCACAGATACGCAGTATTTT.

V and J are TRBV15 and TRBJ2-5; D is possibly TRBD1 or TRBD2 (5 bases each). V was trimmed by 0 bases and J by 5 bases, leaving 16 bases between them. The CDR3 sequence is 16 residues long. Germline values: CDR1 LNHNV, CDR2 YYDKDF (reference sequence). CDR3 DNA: TGTGCCACCAGCAGAGATGTATCGGGGCATCAGGAGACCCAGTACTTC. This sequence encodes CATSRDVSGHQETQYF.